The 2 T cell receptor beta chains in this list originate from one sample, sequenced in a study of post-analysis software for immune sequencing data. Findings and limits, study-wide: The study found TRBV5-6, TRBV5-1 and TRBV20-1 among about five TRBV segments more frequent in patients than controls.

Unique molecular identifiers were built into the TCR beta cDNA libraries. TCRdb independently ran MiXCR on the PCR reads; one entry per CDR3 protein. The table shows some 890,000 distinct CDR3 sequences, with roughly half occurring only once. Their cognate antigens are unknown. Source material: blood. These receptors all stem from a girl aged 10 to 17 with multiple sclerosis.

This clonotype was picked up a small number of times. The CDR3 sequence: CASSFRDRVEETQYF. In DNA form, the CDR3 reads TGTGCCAGCAGCTTCCGGGACAGGGTAGAAGAGACCCAGTACTTC. This chain joins TRBV7-6 and TRBJ2-7; 9 bases agree with TRBD1. The J call could be wrong; TRBJ2-5 is a better fit for the DNA end. Germline V gene lookup returns CDR1 SGHVS and CDR2 FNYEAQ. There are 15 residues in the CDR3.

The chain carries TRBV7-2 and TRBJ2-3; D perhaps matches TRBD1 (5 bases). The CDR3 consists of 14 residues. Trimming took 1 base from V and 5 from J, leaving 10 bases between them. Germline CDR1 SGHTA, CDR2 FQGNSA. The CDR3, as DNA: TGTGCCAGCAGCTTAGGCGGCAGGGTAGATACGCAGTATTTT. It encodes CASSLGGRVDTQYF.